Below, 18 T cell receptor beta chains from the same sample are listed, as sequenced in a study of blood T cell repertoires in COVID-19. The protocol was immunoSEQ multiplex PCR, while the TCRdb copy is restricted to in-frame clones and leaves out a portion. The sample gives under 200,000 clones, 79% of which show up once; approximately 7.6% is in the top ten. The sample comprised peripheral blood. Every receptor here comes from a woman aged 55-70 years with COVID-19, enrolled during active disease.

J is TRBJ2-5 and V is TRBV6-6; 7 bases line up with TRBD2. The V gene end was trimmed by 0 bases and the J gene end by 3 bases; junction bases not matched to a gene: 1. Looked up from germline, CDR1 is MNHNY and CDR2 is SVGAGI (reference sequence). The CDR3 has 14 amino acids. CDR3 nucleotides: TGTGCCAGCAGTTACTCGGGGGGGAAAGAGACCCAGTACTTC. It yields the protein CASSYSGGKETQYF.

The rearrangement links TRBV29-1 to TRBJ2-1; D is perhaps TRBD2 (7 bases). Trimming removed 5 bases at V and 7 bases at J, with 21 bases between. CDR1 is SQVTM and CDR2 is ANQGSEA in the germline V gene. This CDR3 region has 15 residues. CDR3 in amino acids: CSVPDWTRGRNEQFF. CDR3 DNA: TGCAGCGTTCCTGATTGGACTAGGGGGAGGAATGAGCAGTTCTTC.

This sequence joins TRBV19 and TRBJ2-2; 7 positions agree with TRBD2. The CDR3 extends over 15 amino acids. Unmatched junction bases numbered 5, after V lost 1 base and J lost 6 bases. Germline V gene lookup returns CDR1 LNHDA and CDR2 SQIVND (reference sequence). CDR3 loop: CASSIGLARPGELFF. CDR3 DNA: TGTGCCAGTAGTATAGGACTAGCTCGTCCCGGGGAGCTGTTTTTT. Supplemented by reference TRBV19 and TRBJ2-2, the full variable domain reads DGGITQSPKYLFRKEGQNVTLSCEQNLNHDAMYWYRQDPGQGLRLIYYSQIVNDFQKGDIAEGYSVSREKKESFPLTVTSAQKNPTAFYLCASSIGLARPGELFFGEGSRLTVL.

Regarding this clone: The junction does not match germline at one end; this may be a read error. This chain links TRBV11-3 with TRBJ2-7; no definite D call. Per germline, CDR1 SGHNT and CDR2 YENEEA. CDR3 length: 14 residues. CDR3 protein: CAAVRSFSSYEQYF. CDR3 nucleotides: TGCGCTGCCGTCCGATCCTTTAGCTCCTACGAGCAGTACTTC.

V and J are TRBV21-1 and TRBJ2-3; the DNA was not used to check the table's D call, TRBD2. TRBV21-1 is a pseudogene locus. This CDR3 has 22 amino acids. CDR3: CASSKAPPGGLLAGVSTDTQYF. In DNA, the CDR3 is TGTGCCAGCAGCAAAGCCCCCCCAGGGGGTCTACTAGCGGGGGTTAGCACAGATACGCAGTATTTT.

V and J are TRBV5-1 and TRBJ2-1; TRBD2 agrees at 12 bases. The CDR3 covers 16 residues. J was trimmed by 7 bases and V by 0 bases; bases with no gene match: 5. CDR1 and CDR2 from the germline V gene are SGHRS and YFSETQ. The CDR3 loop is CASSLELAGGVNEQFF. CDR3 sequence (DNA): TGCGCCAGCAGCTTGGAGCTAGCGGGAGGGGTTAATGAGCAGTTCTTC.

This clone was seen a single time. The chain is built from TRBV19 and TRBJ1-6, with a possible D match to TRBD1 (6 bases). V lost 6 bases and J 10 bases, leaving 16 bases between the germline ends. The CDR3 totals 14 residues. Per the germline V gene, CDR1 is LNHDA and CDR2 is SQIVND (reference sequence). This CDR3 is CASSSGQQISPLHF. CDR3 in DNA: TGTGCCAGTAGCTCGGGACAACAGATCTCACCCCTCCACTTT.

V gene TRBV9 combines with J gene TRBJ2-5; D is uncertain. This CDR3 region has 15 residues. The germline V gene encodes CDR1 SGDLS and CDR2 YYNGEE. Trimming cost V 0 bases and J 2 bases, with 11 bases left between them. The CDR3, as DNA: TGTGCCAGCAGCGTAGCGTCGACAAAGCAAGAGACCCAGTACTTC. It yields the protein CASSVASTKQETQYF.

This clone turned up a few times. V is TRBV29-1 and J is TRBJ2-7; no firm D call. Germline V gene data show CDR1 as SQVTM and CDR2 as ANQGSEA. The V gene lost 4 bases and the J gene lost 2 bases, with 12 bases spanning the gap. The CDR3 totals 13 residues. CDR3 sequence (DNA): TGCAGCGTTGCCCGGCAGGAACCCTACGAGCAGTACTTC. Its translation is CSVARQEPYEQYF.

The rearrangement uses TRBV6-6 and TRBJ2-2; unclear D gene. Trimming left V 5 bases short and J 2 bases short, with 15 bases between. In germline, CDR1 is MNHNY, CDR2 SVGAGI (reference sequence). The CDR3 is 16 residues long. The DNA of the CDR3 is TGTGCCAGCAGTGGCCAACCCCTGCAAAACACCGGGGAGCTGTTTTTT. This gives the protein CASSGQPLQNTGELFF.

This sequence joins TRBV28 and TRBJ1-3; perhaps TRBD1 as D (6 bases). The CDR3 runs 16 residues. The germline V and J ends were trimmed by 6 bases and 4 bases, with 19 bases remaining between them. The germline V gene encodes CDR1 MDHEN and CDR2 SYDVKM. The CDR3 coding sequence is TGTGCCAGCAGCCCTCCTACAGGGCCAGGAGGAAACACCATATATTTT. The encoded protein is CASSPPTGPGGNTIYF.

This clone was seen more than once but under ten times. This chain links TRBV7-2 with TRBJ2-1; 10 nucleotides align to TRBD1. Per the germline V gene, CDR1 is SGHTA and CDR2 is FQGNSA. The CDR3 contains 15 residues. V was pared by 1 base and J by 7 bases, with 4 bases of the junction left unmatched. The CDR3 spells CASSLDRTGGNEQFF. In DNA, the CDR3 is TGTGCCAGCAGCTTAGATAGGACAGGGGGTAATGAGCAGTTCTTC.

V and J are TRBV6-6 and TRBJ2-7, with no clear D. Germline V gene sequence: CDR1 MNHNY, CDR2 SVGAGI (reference sequence). The ends were cut back, 0 bases at V and 3 bases at J, with 12 bases in the middle. CDR3 length equals 15 residues. Here the CDR3 reads CASSYSAGEYYEQYF. The CDR3 DNA is TGTGCCAGCAGTTACTCGGCCGGAGAATACTACGAGCAGTACTTC.

The chain employs TRBV2 and TRBJ1-2; D is possibly TRBD1 (6 bases). The CDR3 runs 15 residues. The ends were cut back, 0 bases at V and 2 bases at J, with 10 bases in the middle. Germline assignment: CDR1 SNHLY and CDR2 FYNNEI. The CDR3 DNA follows: TGTGCCAGCAGTGAAGCGCATGGACAGAACTATGGCTACACCTTC. It translates to CASSEAHGQNYGYTF. Full variable domain (missing parts from reference TRBV2 and TRBJ1-2): EPEVTQTPSHQVTQMGQEVILRCVPISNHLYFYWYRQILGQKVEFLVSFYNNEISEKSEIFDDQFSVERPDGSNFTLKIRSTKLEDSAMYFCASSEAHGQNYGYTFGSGTRLTVV.

The genes are TRBV6-5 and TRBJ1-3, with 7 bases aligning to TRBD1. Unmatched junction bases numbered 6, after V lost 7 bases and J lost 0 bases. The CDR3 spans 15 residues. From germline, CDR1 is MNHEY and CDR2 SVGAGI. In DNA, the CDR3 is TGTGCCAGCAAAACGGACAGGAACTCTGGAAACACCATATATTTT. This encodes CASKTDRNSGNTIYF.

This chain links TRBV7-2 with TRBJ1-6; a weak D match, TRBD1 (6 bases). The CDR3 is 15 amino acids. In germline, CDR1 is SGHTA, CDR2 FQGNSA. Trimming cost V 5 bases and J 7 bases, with 15 bases left between them. DNA for the CDR3: TGTGCCAGCAGCACCGGACAGAGCCGAAATTCACCCCTCCACTTT. Translated: CASSTGQSRNSPLHF.

The chain joins TRBV6-5 to TRBJ2-1; the D gene is possibly TRBD1 (5 bases). CDR1 MNHEY and CDR2 SVGAGI come from the germline V gene. V was trimmed by 7 bases and J by 8 bases, leaving 15 bases between them. This CDR3 is built from 13 residues. The DNA of the CDR3 is TGTGCCAGCACCAAGGGGCTGGCGGATGAGCAGTTCTTC. Protein: CASTKGLADEQFF.

V usage is TRBV30 and J usage is TRBJ2-3, with D hard to call. This CDR3 is built from 15 residues. V was trimmed by 0 bases and J by 0 bases, leaving 10 bases between them. Germline V gene data show CDR1 as GTSNPN and CDR2 as SVGIG (reference sequence). The CDR3, as DNA: TGTGCCTGGAGTGTAGGCGGTCGTAGCACAGATACGCAGTATTTT. Its translation is CAWSVGGRSTDTQYF.